What follows are 2 T cell receptor beta chains derived from one specimen sequenced in a study of T cell responses to AZD1222 COVID-19 vaccine. The data were produced by immunoSEQ multiplex PCR, yet TCRdb's version contains in-frame clones alone and is incomplete. This sample yields more than 100,000 clones, of which approximately 85% are seen a single time; roughly 7.4% belongs to the top ten. Sequenced material: peripheral blood, taken on day 0 of AZD1222 vaccination. Receptor source: an adult in good health.

The table lists this clone with a count of one. The chain has TRBV4-1 and TRBJ1-5; D gene uncertain. Germline V gene data show CDR1 as MGHRA and CDR2 as YSYEKL. There are 15 residues in the CDR3. With 0 bases removed from V and 1 base from J, the gap between germline ends came to 7 bases. The CDR3 coding sequence is TGCGCCAGCAGCCAAGACTTGGCCAGCAATCAGCCCCAGCATTTT. Translation gives CASSQDLASNQPQHF.

The chain carries TRBV6-5 and TRBJ1-1; D remains unclear. The CDR3 has 13 amino acids. Germline V lookup: CDR1 MNHEY, CDR2 SVGAGI. Trimming took off 0 bases at V and 6 bases at J, with 8 bases between the two ends. This CDR3 reads CASSYSTGAEAFF. CDR3 DNA: TGTGCCAGCAGTTACTCGACGGGCGCTGAAGCTTTCTTT.